This TCR beta chain was found in a study of cytomegalovirus exposure and HLA in healthy donors. Worth noting for this clone: Its target is unknown.

Donors showed nominal health when sampled, although they likely had unrecorded immune exposures. V was cut by 0 bases and J by 0 bases, with 6 bases left in between. The length of the CDR3 is 14 residues. Germline V gives CDR1 SGDLS, CDR2 YYNGEE. The PCR ran on 60 Vbeta and 13 Jbeta primers. Here immunoSEQ multiplex PCR was the method, and the copy in TCRdb shows in-frame clones only, minus some. The table lists about 98,000 clones, about four fifths of them singletons, with approximately 3.7% in the top ten. Notes on the study in general: By HLA locus, TCR association rates varied in a later analysis, with DRB1 showing the most and HLA-C the fewest. Most of the CMV-associated TCR beta chains (in a later analysis) appeared to be HLA-restricted. Roughly uniform depth of sequencing across donors was assumed in presence/absence analyses.

This TCR came from a female donor in good health and CMV-seropositive. The specimen was PBMCs. The J gene is TRBJ1-1, the V gene TRBV9; no clear D gene. The chain's CDR3 is CASSVDLMNTEAFF. The CDR3 DNA reads TGTGCCAGCAGCGTAGATCTTATGAACACTGAAGCTTTCTTT.